The T cell receptor beta chain described here comes from a study of shared clonotypes between healthy human individuals. Whole-study context: Each donor's CD8 memory used one plate, CD8 naive two, each CD4 subset three.

Regarding the study as a whole: When naive CD4 clonotypes were compared across a handful of donors, about 4.8% were shared. Generation of non-shared clonotypes was less probable than generation of clonotypes shared by all four donors.

Concerning this clone itself: The antigen remains undetermined.

Sequenced by immunoSEQ multiplex PCR; TCRdb stores in-frame clones only, minus some. The table lists under 850,000 clones, 55% to 75% of them singletons, with under 2% in the top ten. The receptor comes from a woman between 25 and 40 years old in good health. Sequencing was done on a sample of memory CD4+ T cells sorted from blood. As for subset: CD45RA-negative fraction.

The CDR3 sequence: CASSGTGSGGIYGYTF. The CDR3 DNA reads as TGTGCCAGCAGTGGGACAGGATCGGGGGGAATCTATGGCTACACCTTC. This chain joins TRBV6-1 and TRBJ1-2; 7 bases are shared with TRBD1. Germline values: CDR1 MNHNS, CDR2 SASEGT. The CDR3 has 16 residues. J lost 4 bases, V lost 4 bases, and 12 bases had no gene match.